This T cell receptor beta chain was retrieved from a study of T cells in Graves' hyperthyroidism and ophthalmopathy. Study-wide results and caveats: Blood also held most thyroid clonotypes expanded beyond 0.001.

Those patients with uncontrolled infection, other autoimmune disease, pregnancy or lactation were excluded. A 10 ml volume of fresh peripheral blood provided the PBMCs. CDR3 length equals 15 residues. CDR1 is MNHNS, CDR2 SASEGT, per germline. V was pared by 4 bases and J by 5 bases, with 17 bases between. Researchers took RNA transcripts and amplified the TCR beta CDR3 regions from them. The HTBI primer set served for first-round RT-PCR of the TCR CDR3. TCRdb called the multiplex PCR reads again in MiXCR, with one record for every CDR3 protein. The sample comprises 400,000 to 600,000 distinct CDR3 sequences, less than 25% of which are singletons, and more than 25% rests with the top ten. In its sample, this clonotype was seen a few times. Its specificity is not known.

The sequence was obtained from a man between 18 and 35 years old with Graves' hyperthyroidism. The chain is built from TRBV6-1 and TRBJ2-5, with a possible D match to TRBD2 (6 bases). The sample comprised blood. In DNA, the CDR3 is TGTGCCAGCAGTGGAGGACTCGGGGGTGCGGAGACCCAGTACTTC. It is translated as CASSGGLGGAETQYF.